Below are 32 T cell receptor beta chains sequenced from a single sample in a study of CD39 and CD103 CD8 tumor-infiltrating T cells (dated by TCRdb to about 2018). The method behind the library was the immunoSEQ multiplex PCR assay. The source is immuneACCESS, and TCRdb retained only in-frame sequences with V and J called. Part of the clones is not carried over; for the studies checked, unresolved V genes explain less than half of this, and the remainder is unexplained. In this sample the table shows some 16,000 clones, about nine tenths of which occur a single time. Roughly 4.2% of the sample belongs to the ten largest clones. Input material: CD8+ T cells sorted from blood. The cell subset or site label, as the study defines it: total memory CD8 T cells (CD45RA-CCR7+/-) from blood or uninvolved lymph node. The receptors were gathered from a human donor with head and neck squamous cell carcinoma.

As concerns this clone: One junction end disagrees with the germline gene, perhaps due to a read error. The V and J genes are TRBV7-7 and TRBJ2-5, with 12 bases matching TRBD2. CDR3 size: 17 residues. Germline V CDR1 and CDR2: SSHAT, FNYEAQ (reference sequence). CDR3 sequence (DNA): TGTGCTAGCAGCTTAGGTGCACTAGCGGGGGGCCTAGAGACCCAGTACTTC. This gives the protein CASSLGALAGGLETQYF.

V usage is TRBV29-1 and J usage is TRBJ2-5; 12 nucleotides agree with TRBD1. The CDR3 contains 16 residues. V was pared by 2 bases and J by 3 bases, with 7 bases of the junction left unmatched. Germline V gene sequence: CDR1 SQVTM, CDR2 ANQGSEA. CDR3 bases: TGCAGCGTTGAATTCGGGACAGGGGGCTGGGAAGAGACCCAGTACTTC. Translation: CSVEFGTGGWEETQYF.

The chain joins TRBV13 to TRBJ1-1; no clear D gene. The CDR3 consists of 12 residues. V shed 1 base and J shed 3 bases, with 3 bases lying between them. Germline values: CDR1 PRHDT, CDR2 FYEKMQ (reference sequence). CDR3 amino acids: CASSLVDTEAFF. The DNA for the CDR3 is TGTGCCAGCAGCTTAGTTGACACTGAAGCTTTCTTT. Complete variable domain (other parts from reference TRBV13 and TRBJ1-1): AAGVIQSPRHLIKEKRETATLKCYPIPRHDTVYWYQQGPGQDPQFLISFYEKMQSDKGSIPDRFSAQQFSDYHSELNMSSLELGDSALYFCASSLVDTEAFFGQGTRLTVV.

This clone was seen once. The gene calls are TRBV29-1 and TRBJ1-2, with D perhaps matching TRBD1 (6 bases). Per germline, CDR1 SQVTM and CDR2 ANQGSEA. Trimming stripped 4 bases from V and 8 bases from J, with 23 bases between. This CDR3 is built from 15 residues. CDR3 sequence: CSVGPDRSPTRGYTF. The DNA for the CDR3 is TGCAGCGTTGGTCCGGACAGATCCCCCACGCGGGGCTACACCTTC.

The chain couples TRBV29-1 to TRBJ2-1, with 9 nucleotides matching TRBD1. Germline assignment: CDR1 SQVTM and CDR2 ANQGSEA. CDR3 length: 15 amino acids. After removal of 3 bases from V and 6 bases from J, the junction contained 9 bases not matched to a gene. CDR3 amino acids: CSVEKTGGDGNEQFF. CDR3 coding DNA: TGCAGCGTTGAGAAGACAGGGGGGGACGGCAATGAGCAGTTCTTC.

The CDR3 region is CASQATGGIYEQYF. The CDR3 DNA reads as TGTGCCAGTCAGGCGACAGGGGGCATATACGAGCAGTACTTC. V is TRBV19 and J is TRBJ2-7; 10 positions agree with TRBD1. This CDR3 spans 14 amino acids. V gave up 8 bases and J gave up 4 bases; unmatched junction bases: 8. The germline CDR1 and CDR2 sequences are LNHDA and SQIVND (reference sequence). Based on the CDR3 plus reference TRBV19 and TRBJ2-7, the full variable domain is DGGITQSPKYLFRKEGQNVTLSCEQNLNHDAMYWYRQDPGQGLRLIYYSQIVNDFQKGDIAEGYSVSREKKESFPLTVTSAQKNPTAFYLCASQATGGIYEQYFGPGTRLTVT.

V is TRBV9 and J is TRBJ2-7; D unresolved. Trimming left V 0 bases short and J 1 base short, with 5 bases between. Germline CDR1 is SGDLS and CDR2 is YYNGEE. This CDR3 is 13 amino acids long. The CDR3 spells CASSVGGSYEQYF. The CDR3 DNA sequence: TGTGCCAGCAGCGTAGGCGGTTCCTACGAGCAGTACTTC.

The genes are TRBV19 and TRBJ1-1, with a tentative D call TRBD1 (5 bases). This CDR3 contains 12 residues. Germline assignment: CDR1 LNHDA and CDR2 SQIVND (reference sequence). Trimming shortened V by 7 bases and J by 5 bases, and 11 bases separated the two germline ends. The CDR3: CASTLGVTEAFF. CDR3 nucleotides: TGTGCCAGTACATTGGGGGTGACTGAAGCTTTCTTT.

The gene calls are TRBV29-1 and TRBJ2-2; 9 nucleotides agree with TRBD1. The CDR3 has 13 residues. The V gene end was trimmed by 7 bases and the J gene end by 3 bases; junction bases not matched to a gene: 3. Germline V gene data show CDR1 as SQVTM and CDR2 as ANQGSEA. The CDR3 DNA is TGCAGCGGGGGACAGGGTGACACCGGGGAGCTGTTTTTT. It is translated as CSGGQGDTGELFF.

The chain carries TRBV4-1 and TRBJ1-2; perhaps TRBD1 as D (6 bases). Germline CDR1 MGHRA, CDR2 YSYEKL. This CDR3 is built from 14 residues. Between the trimmed V and J ends, which lost 4 bases and 3 bases, there was a span of 12 bases. For the CDR3, the DNA is TGCGCCAGCAGCCCCGAGGGGGAATACTATGGCTACACCTTC. Its protein product is CASSPEGEYYGYTF.

The gene calls are TRBV19 and TRBJ1-5; perhaps TRBD1 as D (6 bases). V shed 5 bases and J shed 5 bases, with 13 bases lying between them. CDR1 is LNHDA, CDR2 SQIVND, per germline (reference sequence). The CDR3 totals 14 residues. This CDR3 reads CASSARDNYQPQHF. The CDR3 DNA follows: TGTGCCAGTAGTGCCCGGGACAATTATCAGCCCCAGCATTTT.

The CDR3 region has the DNA TGTGCCAGCAGTACCTGGAAAAACACTGAAGCTTTCTTT. Its translation is CASSTWKNTEAFF. This chain uses TRBV5-5 with TRBJ1-1, with D unclear. Germline V gene sequence: CDR1 SGHKS, CDR2 YYEKEE (reference sequence). CDR3 length equals 13 residues. The ends were cut back, 5 bases at V and 2 bases at J, with 10 bases in the middle. Combining the CDR3 with reference TRBV5-5 and TRBJ1-1 gives the whole variable domain DAGVTQSPTHLIKTRGQQVTLRCSPISGHKSVSWYQQVLGQGPQFIFQYYEKEERGRGNFPDRFSARQFPNYSSELNVNALLLGDSALYLCASSTWKNTEAFFGQGTRLTVV.

The rearrangement uses TRBV14 and TRBJ1-1; D remains unclear. The V and J ends lost 4 bases and 5 bases respectively, with 14 bases between them. This CDR3 has 14 amino acids. Germline V gives CDR1 SGHDN, CDR2 FVKESK. The CDR3 protein is CASSPRPKGTEAFF. CDR3 DNA sequence: TGTGCCAGCAGCCCGCGCCCGAAAGGGACTGAAGCTTTCTTT.

The V and J genes are TRBV19 and TRBJ1-4; no firm D call. Trimming cost V 6 bases and J 7 bases, with 9 bases left between them. The CDR3 covers 12 residues. From germline, CDR1 is LNHDA and CDR2 SQIVND (reference sequence). Here the CDR3 reads CASSSGPEKLFF. CDR3 DNA: TGTGCCAGTAGCTCTGGACCTGAAAAACTGTTTTTT.

The J gene is TRBJ1-2, the V gene TRBV25-1; the D is unclear. There are 11 residues in the CDR3. Germline CDR1 MGHDK, CDR2 SYGVNS. V dropped 3 bases and J dropped 7 bases, with 6 bases sitting between them. CDR3 sequence: CASSDGIGYTF. CDR3 coding DNA: TGTGCCAGCAGTGACGGGATTGGCTACACCTTC.

This chain links TRBV27 with TRBJ2-7; TRBD1 matches at 7 bases. Germline CDR1 is MNHEY and CDR2 is SMNVEV (reference sequence). This CDR3 has 14 residues. V dropped 4 bases and J dropped 2; count of bases not matched to a gene: 5. CDR3 amino acids: CASSWGQGAYEQYF. The CDR3 nucleotides are TGTGCCAGCAGTTGGGGCCAGGGGGCCTACGAGCAGTACTTC.

The chain is built from TRBV5-1 and TRBJ1-2, with 10 positions matching TRBD1. CDR1 and CDR2 (germline): SGHRS, YFSETQ. V was pared by 1 base and J by 3 bases, with 6 bases of the junction left unmatched. CDR3 length: 16 residues. The CDR3 DNA follows: TGCGCCAGCAGCTTGTTGGGGACAGGGGTCTACTATGGCTACACCTTC. Residues: CASSLLGTGVYYGYTF.

The genes are TRBV27 and TRBJ2-7; D is uncertain. CDR3 length equals 14 residues. Trimming took 3 bases from V and 0 from J, leaving 9 bases between them. Germline loops: CDR1 MNHEY, CDR2 SMNVEV (reference sequence). CDR3 DNA: TGTGCCAGCAGTTTCGTCGGTGACTCCTACGAGCAGTACTTC. It codes for CASSFVGDSYEQYF.

Here the CDR3 DNA reads TGTGCCAGCAGCGTAAACACAGATACGCAGTATTTT. Encoded protein: CASSVNTDTQYF. V usage is TRBV2 and J usage is TRBJ2-3; D is ambiguous. The CDR3 extends over 12 amino acids. The V gene's germline CDR1 is SNHLY and CDR2 FYNNEI. V was trimmed by 6 bases and J by 2 bases, leaving 6 bases between them.

Only a few counts were recorded for this clone. The rearrangement links TRBV30 to TRBJ1-4; 7 bases align to TRBD1. Unmatched junction bases numbered 12, after V lost 1 base and J lost 10 bases. The CDR3 is 15 residues long. From germline, CDR1 is GTSNPN and CDR2 SVGIG (reference sequence). The DNA for the CDR3 is TGTGCCTGGAGTGGCCGGGACAGTCCGTTTGGAAAACTGTTTTTT. This translates into CAWSGRDSPFGKLFF.

The gene calls are TRBV5-1 and TRBJ2-7; 10 bases map to TRBD1. This CDR3 is built from 13 residues. V lost 3 bases and J lost 4; bases outside the gene matches: 1. Looked up from germline, CDR1 is SGHRS and CDR2 is YFSETQ. CDR3 loop: CASSWDRGYEQYF. Here the CDR3 DNA reads TGCGCCAGCAGCTGGGACAGGGGATACGAGCAGTACTTC.

The CDR3 nucleotides read TGTGCCATCCTTGACAGAGGCTATGGCTACACCTTC. Translating it yields CAILDRGYGYTF. The rearrangement uses TRBV2 and TRBJ1-2; the D gene is possibly TRBD1 (5 bases). V lost 10 bases to trimming and J lost 4 bases, with 13 bases between them. Germline CDR1 and CDR2: SNHLY and FYNNEI. The CDR3 has 12 residues.

The rearrangement uses TRBV6-6 and TRBJ2-1; D possibly uses TRBD1 or TRBD2 (6 bases each). Deletions cut 6 bases from V and 9 bases from J, with 18 bases between. The CDR3 contains 14 residues. Germline V gene lookup returns CDR1 MNHNY and CDR2 SVGAGI (reference sequence). Written as DNA, the CDR3 is TGTGCCAGCAGCCAACAGGGTAAAGCGGGTGAGCAGTTCTTC. Its protein is CASSQQGKAGEQFF.

This clone was seen just once. The chain joins TRBV27 to TRBJ1-5; D may be TRBD1 (5 bases). Germline V CDR1 and CDR2: MNHEY, SMNVEV (reference sequence). The CDR3 is 13 amino acids. Trimming took 6 bases from V and 3 from J, leaving 9 bases between them. This CDR3 is CASSDRDNQPQHF. The CDR3 bases are TGTGCCAGCAGCGACAGAGACAATCAGCCCCAGCATTTT.

The rearrangement joins TRBV11-2 to TRBJ2-7, with D tentatively TRBD1 (5 bases). This CDR3 contains 14 residues. V was trimmed by 3 bases and J by 2 bases, leaving 11 bases between them. Germline V gene sequence: CDR1 SGHAT, CDR2 FQNNGV. The CDR3 is CASSFHRSAYEQYF. The CDR3 bases are TGTGCCAGCAGCTTTCACAGGTCTGCCTACGAGCAGTACTTC.

The chain is built from TRBV9 and TRBJ2-3; D remains unclear. The CDR3 extends over 16 amino acids. Germline CDR1 and CDR2: SGDLS and YYNGEE. The V and J ends lost 7 bases and 6 bases respectively, with 24 bases between them. The DNA for the CDR3 is TGTGCCAGCTCCGGTGGGCCACTTGGGTTGCGCGATACGCAGTATTTT. It yields the protein CASSGGPLGLRDTQYF.

This clone has a single count. This chain links TRBV23-1 with TRBJ2-7; D gene uncertain. TRBV23-1 qualifies as an ORF whose function is uncertain. V lost 7 bases, J lost 2 bases, and 12 bases lay in between. This CDR3 is built from 13 residues. The DNA of the CDR3 is TGCGCCAGCAACTATCCTCTACCCTACGAGCAGTACTTC. Its translation is CASNYPLPYEQYF.

CDR3 amino acids: CASSEASWVTHYEQYF. CDR3 nucleotides: TGTGCCAGCAGTGAAGCATCCTGGGTCACCCACTACGAGCAGTACTTC. The gene calls are TRBV2 and TRBJ2-7; D is ambiguous. V lost 0 bases to trimming and J lost 3 bases, with 15 bases between them. Germline V gene lookup returns CDR1 SNHLY and CDR2 FYNNEI. This CDR3 region has 16 residues. The full variable domain, in which reference TRBV2 and TRBJ2-7 provide the parts outside the CDR3, is EPEVTQTPSHQVTQMGQEVILRCVPISNHLYFYWYRQILGQKVEFLVSFYNNEISEKSEIFDDQFSVERPDGSNFTLKIRSTKLEDSAMYFCASSEASWVTHYEQYFGPGTRLTVT.

This chain joins TRBV4-1 and TRBJ1-1; D is ambiguous. The CDR3 runs 16 residues. Germline-derived CDR1 and CDR2 are MGHRA and YSYEKL. V was trimmed by 0 bases and J by 3 bases, leaving 14 bases between them. Written as DNA, the CDR3 is TGCGCCAGCAGCCAAGATCCAGCGCATACTTACACTGAAGCTTTCTTT. It codes for CASSQDPAHTYTEAFF.

The rearrangement links TRBV9 to TRBJ2-2; D is possibly TRBD1 or TRBD2 (5 bases each). This CDR3 has 14 amino acids. V was clipped by 3 bases and J by 4 bases, with 10 bases between them. Germline CDR1 reads SGDLS; CDR2 reads YYNGEE. The CDR3 DNA reads as TGTGCCAGCAGCGCTCCGGGACGCACCGGGGAGCTGTTTTTT. Its protein is CASSAPGRTGELFF.

The chain has TRBV7-2 and TRBJ2-5; 8 nucleotides agree with TRBD1. Germline V gene data show CDR1 as SGHTA and CDR2 as FQGNSA. The length of the CDR3 is 19 residues. Trimming removed 3 bases from V and 1 base from J; junction bases left unmatched: 16. CDR3 amino acids: CASSFPLTAGGRSQETQYF. In DNA form, the CDR3 reads TGTGCCAGCAGCTTCCCGCTGACGGCAGGGGGCAGGAGCCAAGAGACCCAGTACTTC.

The chain combines TRBV19 with TRBJ1-5, with D possibly TRBD1 on 6 matching bases. The germline V gene has CDR1 LNHDA and CDR2 SQIVND (reference sequence). V gave up 3 bases and J gave up 5 bases, with 20 bases separating them. CDR3 length: 17 amino acids. CDR3 region: CASSMTWYVTGDQPQHF. CDR3 nucleotide sequence: TGTGCCAGTAGTATGACTTGGTACGTGACAGGCGATCAGCCCCAGCATTTT.